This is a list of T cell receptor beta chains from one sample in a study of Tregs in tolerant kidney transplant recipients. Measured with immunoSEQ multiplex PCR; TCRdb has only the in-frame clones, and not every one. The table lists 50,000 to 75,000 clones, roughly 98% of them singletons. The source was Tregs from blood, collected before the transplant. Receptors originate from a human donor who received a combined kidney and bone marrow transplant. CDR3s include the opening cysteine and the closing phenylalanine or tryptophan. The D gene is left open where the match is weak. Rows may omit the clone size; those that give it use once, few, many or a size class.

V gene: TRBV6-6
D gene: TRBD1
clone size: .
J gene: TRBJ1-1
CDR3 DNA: TGTGCCAGCAGTTCCACGGACAGGGGGTACACTGAAGCTTTCTTT
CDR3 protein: CASSSTDRGYTEAFF

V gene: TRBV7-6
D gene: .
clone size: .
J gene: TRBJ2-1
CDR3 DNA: TGTGCCAGCAGCTTCGGGAGTCCCTACAATGAGCAGTTCTTC
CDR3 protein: CASSFGSPYNEQFF

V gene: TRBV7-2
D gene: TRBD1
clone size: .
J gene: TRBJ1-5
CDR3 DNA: TGTGCCAGCAGCTCGGTCGGGACAGTTCCTCAGCCCCAGCATTTT
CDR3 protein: CASSSVGTVPQPQHF

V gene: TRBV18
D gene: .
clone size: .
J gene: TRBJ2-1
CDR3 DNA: TGTGCCAGCTCGGGCCACAATGAGCAGTTCTTC
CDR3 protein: CASSGHNEQFF

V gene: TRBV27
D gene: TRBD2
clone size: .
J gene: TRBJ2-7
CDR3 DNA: TGTGCCAGCAGTTTATGGCCCCCTTGGCTGAAACTAGCGGGAGATTACGAGCAGTACTTC
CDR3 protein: CASSLWPPWLKLAGDYEQYF

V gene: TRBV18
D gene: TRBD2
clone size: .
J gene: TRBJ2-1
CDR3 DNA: TGTGCCAGCTCATTAGTACCCGGGACTAGCGGCGATGAGCAGTTCTTC
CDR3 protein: CASSLVPGTSGDEQFF

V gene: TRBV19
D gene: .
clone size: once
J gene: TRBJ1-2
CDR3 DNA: TGTGCCAGTAGTCCTCGACCGAGGAGCGATGGCTACACCTTC
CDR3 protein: CASSPRPRSDGYTF

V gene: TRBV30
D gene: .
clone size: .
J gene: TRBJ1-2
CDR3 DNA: TGTGCCTGGAGCCCCCAGGGGACACTCCCCGTCGTTGCTGGCTACACCTTC
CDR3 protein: CAWSPQGTLPVVAGYTF

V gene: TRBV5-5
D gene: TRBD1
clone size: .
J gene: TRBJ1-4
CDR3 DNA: TGTGCCAGCAGTTGGACAGGTTTTAATGAAAAACTGTTTTTT
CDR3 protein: CASSWTGFNEKLFF

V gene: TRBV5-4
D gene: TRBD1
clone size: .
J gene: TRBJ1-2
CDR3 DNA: TGTGCCAGCAGGAGGACAGGTTCAAACTATGGCTACACCTTC
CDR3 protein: CASRRTGSNYGYTF

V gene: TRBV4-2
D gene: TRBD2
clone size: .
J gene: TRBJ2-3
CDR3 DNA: TGTGCCAGCAGCCAGTTACTCGGGGGGAGCACAGATACGCAGTATTTT
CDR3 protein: CASSQLLGGSTDTQYF

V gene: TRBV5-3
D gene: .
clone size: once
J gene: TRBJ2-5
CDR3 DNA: TGTGCCAGAAGCTTGAAGCACAGGGCCAACCAAGAGACCCAGTACTTC
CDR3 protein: CARSLKHRANQETQYF

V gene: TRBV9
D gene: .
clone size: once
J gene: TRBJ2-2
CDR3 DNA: TGTGCCAGCAGCGTCAGGCAGGGCGCCGGGGAGCTGTTTTTT
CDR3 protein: CASSVRQGAGELFF

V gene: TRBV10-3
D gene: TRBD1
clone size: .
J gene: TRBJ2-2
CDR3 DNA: TGTGCCATCAGTGGAACTCGGACAGGGAGCACCGGGGAGCTGTTTTTT
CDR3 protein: CAISGTRTGSTGELFF

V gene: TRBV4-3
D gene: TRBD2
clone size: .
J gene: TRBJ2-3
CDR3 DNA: TGCGCCAGCAGCCAAGGGGCTAGCGGGAGAGGAGATACGCAGTATTTT
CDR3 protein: CASSQGASGRGDTQYF

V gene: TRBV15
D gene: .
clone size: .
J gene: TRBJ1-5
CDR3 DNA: TGTGCCACCAGCAACAGGGTTGGTCAGCCCCAGCATTTT
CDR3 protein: CATSNRVGQPQHF

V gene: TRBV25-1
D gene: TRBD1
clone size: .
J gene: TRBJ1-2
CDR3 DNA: TGTGCCAGCCAGACAGGGAGTAGCTACACCTTC
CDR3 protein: CASQTGSSYTF

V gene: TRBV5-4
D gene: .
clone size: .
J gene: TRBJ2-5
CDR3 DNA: TGTGCCAGCAGCTTGCAGGCGAGTCAAGAGACCCAGTACTTC
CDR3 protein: CASSLQASQETQYF

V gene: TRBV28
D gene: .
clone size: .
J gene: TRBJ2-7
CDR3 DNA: TGTGCCAGCAGTCCCCCGACACGGTATAACTACGAGCAGTACTTC
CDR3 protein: CASSPPTRYNYEQYF

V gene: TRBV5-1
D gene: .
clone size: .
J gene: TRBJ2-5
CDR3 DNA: TGCGCCAGCAGCTTGGTAGGGGTGGGAGAGACCCAGTACTTC
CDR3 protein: CASSLVGVGETQYF

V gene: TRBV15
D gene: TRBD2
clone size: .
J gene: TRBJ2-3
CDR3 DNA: TGTGCCACCAGCAGAGATGTAGCGGGGGGAAGCACAGATACGCAGTATTTT
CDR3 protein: CATSRDVAGGSTDTQYF

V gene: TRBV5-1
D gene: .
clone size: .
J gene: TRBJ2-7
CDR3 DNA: TGCGCCAGCAGCGGTACAGGGCTTTACGAGCAGTACTTC
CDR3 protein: CASSGTGLYEQYF

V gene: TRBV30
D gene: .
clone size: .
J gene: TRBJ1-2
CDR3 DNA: TGTGCCTGGAGTGTAGACAGGAGACACTATGGCTACACCTTC
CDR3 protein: CAWSVDRRHYGYTF

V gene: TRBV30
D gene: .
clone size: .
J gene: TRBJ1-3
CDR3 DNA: TGTGCCTGGACCTCCCTGGGGGGGCCCATATATTTT
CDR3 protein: CAWTSLGGPIYF

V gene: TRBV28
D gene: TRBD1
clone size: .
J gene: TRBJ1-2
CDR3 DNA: TGTGCCAGCAGGAAACGGACAGGACCGAGCGGTGGCTACACCTTC
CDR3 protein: CASRKRTGPSGGYTF

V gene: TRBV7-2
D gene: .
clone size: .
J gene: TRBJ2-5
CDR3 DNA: TGTGCCAGCAGCTTAGGGACACGACAAGAGACCCAGTACTTC
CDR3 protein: CASSLGTRQETQYF

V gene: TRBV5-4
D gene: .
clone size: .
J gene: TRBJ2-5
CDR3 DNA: TGTGCCAGCAGCGAACCGGGAGAGACCCAGTACTTC
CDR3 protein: CASSEPGETQYF

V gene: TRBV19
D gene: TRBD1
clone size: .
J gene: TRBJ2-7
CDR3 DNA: TGTGCCAGTAGTACTCGACAGGGAAGGTACGAGCAGTACTTC
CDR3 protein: CASSTRQGRYEQYF

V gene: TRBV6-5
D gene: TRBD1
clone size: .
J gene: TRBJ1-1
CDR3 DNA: TGTGCCAGCAGTAGGGGGCCCGGCACTGAAGCTTTCTTT
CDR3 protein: CASSRGPGTEAFF

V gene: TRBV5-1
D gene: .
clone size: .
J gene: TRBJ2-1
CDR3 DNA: TGCGCCAGCAGCTTGATCAGGCTCTCCTACAATGAGCAGTTCTTC
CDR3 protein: CASSLIRLSYNEQFF

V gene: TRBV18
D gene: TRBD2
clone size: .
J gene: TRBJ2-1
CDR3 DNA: TGTGCCAGCTCACCGAATATCAGATCGGGGGGAGAGCAGTTCTTC
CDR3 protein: CASSPNIRSGGEQFF

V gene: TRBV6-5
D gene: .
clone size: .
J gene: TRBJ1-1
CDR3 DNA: TGTGCCAGCAGTTATAGCCGGGACTGGCCTTCTCCTGAAGCTTTCTTT
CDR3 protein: CASSYSRDWPSPEAFF

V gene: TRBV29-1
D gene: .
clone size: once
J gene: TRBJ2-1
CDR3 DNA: TGCAGCGTTTGGCAGGGGAATGAGCAGTTCTTC
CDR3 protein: CSVWQGNEQFF

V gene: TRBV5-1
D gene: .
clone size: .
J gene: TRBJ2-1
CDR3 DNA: TGCGCCAGCAGCTTACGAGCGCCCAGCTCCTACAATGAGCAGTTCTTC
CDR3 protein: CASSLRAPSSYNEQFF

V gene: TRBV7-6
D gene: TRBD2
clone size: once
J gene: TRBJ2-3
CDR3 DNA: TGTGCCAGCAGCCCAGGACTGAGCGGGGGGATATCCACAGATACGCAGTATTTT
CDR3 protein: CASSPGLSGGISTDTQYF

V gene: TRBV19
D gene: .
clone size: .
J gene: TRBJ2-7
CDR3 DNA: TGTGCCAGTAGTATTAGACATTCCCTGTGGGGCTACGAGCAGTACTTC
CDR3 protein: CASSIRHSLWGYEQYF

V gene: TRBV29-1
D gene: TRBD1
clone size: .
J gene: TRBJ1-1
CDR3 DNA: TGCAGCGTCTCGGACAGGGGGATGAACACTGAAGCTTTCTTT
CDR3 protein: CSVSDRGMNTEAFF

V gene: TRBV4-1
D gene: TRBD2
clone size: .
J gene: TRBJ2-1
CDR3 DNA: TGCGCCAGCAGCCAAGATTGGTGGAGCGGGGGCGAGACATACAATGAGCAGTTCTTC
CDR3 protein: CASSQDWWSGGETYNEQFF

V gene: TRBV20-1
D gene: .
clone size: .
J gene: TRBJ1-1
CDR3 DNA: TGCAGTGCTAGATTAATAGAAGCTTTCTTT
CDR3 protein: CSARLIEAFF

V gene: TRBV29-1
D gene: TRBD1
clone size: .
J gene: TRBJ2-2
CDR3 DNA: TGCAGCGTTGGACAGGGGGCGAACACCGGGGAGCTGTTTTTT
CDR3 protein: CSVGQGANTGELFF

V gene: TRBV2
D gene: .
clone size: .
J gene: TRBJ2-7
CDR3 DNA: TGTGCCAGCACCGAGCGGGCGGACTCCTACGAGCAGTACTTC
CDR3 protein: CASTERADSYEQYF

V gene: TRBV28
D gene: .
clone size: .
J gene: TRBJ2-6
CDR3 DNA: TGTGCCAGCAGTTTTCCGGGTCGGATCTCTGGGGCCAACGTCCTGACTTTC
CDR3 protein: CASSFPGRISGANVLTF

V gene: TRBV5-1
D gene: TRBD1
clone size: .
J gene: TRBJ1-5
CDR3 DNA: TGCGCCAGCAGCCGACAGGGGGGAAGGCCCCAGCATTTT
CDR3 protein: CASSRQGGRPQHF

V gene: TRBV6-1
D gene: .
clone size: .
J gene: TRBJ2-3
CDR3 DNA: TGTGCCAGCAGTGAACCCGGGGGTACAGATACGCAGTATTTT
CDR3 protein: CASSEPGGTDTQYF

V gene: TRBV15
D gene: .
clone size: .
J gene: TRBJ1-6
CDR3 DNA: TGTGCCACCAGCAGAACGGGAAATTCACCCCTCCACTTT
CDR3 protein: CATSRTGNSPLHF

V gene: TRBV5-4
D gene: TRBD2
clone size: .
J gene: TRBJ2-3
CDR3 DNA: TGTGCCAGCAGTAGGACTAGCGGGAGGGCAGATACGCAGTATTTT
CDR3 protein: CASSRTSGRADTQYF

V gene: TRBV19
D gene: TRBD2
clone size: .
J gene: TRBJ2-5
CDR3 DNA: TGTGCCAGTAGAGGGAGGGGTGGGACCCAGTACTTC
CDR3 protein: CASRGRGGTQYF

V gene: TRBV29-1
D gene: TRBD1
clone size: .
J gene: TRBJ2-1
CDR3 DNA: TGCAGCGGCCGACAGGGGGGCAGGAATGAGCAGTTCTTC
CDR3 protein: CSGRQGGRNEQFF

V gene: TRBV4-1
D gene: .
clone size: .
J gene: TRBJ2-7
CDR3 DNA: TGCGCCAGCAGCCAAGATTGGAGACTAGTTTACGAGCAGTACTTC
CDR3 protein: CASSQDWRLVYEQYF

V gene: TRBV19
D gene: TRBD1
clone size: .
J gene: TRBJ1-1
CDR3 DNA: TGTGCCAGTAGGAGACAGGGGAACACTGAAGCTTTCTTT
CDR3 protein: CASRRQGNTEAFF

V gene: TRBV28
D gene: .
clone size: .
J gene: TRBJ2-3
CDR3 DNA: TGTGCCAGTAGACAGTTAAGCACAGATACGCAGTATTTT
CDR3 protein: CASRQLSTDTQYF

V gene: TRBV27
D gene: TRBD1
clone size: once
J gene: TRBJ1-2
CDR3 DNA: TGTGCCAGCAGCCCCCCTGGGACAGTTCATTTTTATGGCTACACCTTC
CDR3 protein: CASSPPGTVHFYGYTF

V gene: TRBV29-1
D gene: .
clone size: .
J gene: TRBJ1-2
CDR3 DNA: TGCAGCGTCCGACATGACAGCCACTATAGCTACACCTTC
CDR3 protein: CSVRHDSHYSYTF

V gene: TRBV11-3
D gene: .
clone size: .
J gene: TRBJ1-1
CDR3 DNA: TGTGCCAGCAGCTTAAGGGGGACTGAAGCTTTCTTT
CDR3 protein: CASSLRGTEAFF